The clone carrying this T cell receptor (beta chain) was seen more than once but under ten times. V shed 2 bases and J shed 5 bases, with 14 bases lying between them. This CDR3 is 15 amino acids long. Germline V lookup: CDR1 SGHRS, CDR2 YFSETQ. These data belong to a study of T-cell reconstitution after alpha-beta-depleted transplantation in children. Library preparation (for TCRbeta) was performed with unique molecular identifiers. Each CDR3 protein is one row after TCRdb ran MiXCR on the PCR reads. The sample consists of a few hundred thousand distinct CDR3 sequences, about a quarter of them appearing once.

The chain carries TRBV5-1 and TRBJ2-1; perhaps TRBD1 as D (6 bases). The sequencing here drew on PBMCs, taken before TCRalphabeta/CD19-depleted stem cell transplant. This clonotype originated in a boy under two years old with Wiskott-Aldrich syndrome, due to receive a stem cell transplant. CDR3 loop: CASSLLQGFHNEQFF. The CDR3 DNA follows: TGCGCCAGCAGCTTACTACAGGGATTCCACAATGAGCAGTTCTTC.